The sequence of this T cell receptor (beta chain) was determined in a study of regulatory T cells in long-lasting Graves disease. Study outcomes and limitations: Persistent disease showed a preference for TRBV28, TRBJ1-2 and TRBJ2-5.

To make TCR beta libraries, researchers used iRepertoire HTBI primers and Arm-PCR of CDR3 regions. TCRdb used MiXCR to reprocess the multiplex PCR reads, holding one entry per CDR3 protein. This sample has 240,000 or so distinct CDR3 sequences; around 21% occur once, and the top ten carry approximately 15%. The CDR3 is 16 amino acids. The V end lost 1 base, the J end lost 1 base, and 10 bases lay between the germline ends. CDR1 SEHNR and CDR2 FQNEAQ come from the germline V gene (reference sequence). This clonotype was recorded at least ten times. The antigen remains undetermined. Regarding time point: newly diagnosed GD, antithyroid drugs for less than 3 months. The TCR library was made from RNA extracted from PBMCs.

The input for sequencing was peripheral blood mononuclear cells (PBMCs), taken at new diagnosis, from a patient treated with antithyroid drugs. The clonotype was recovered from a female donor with Graves disease. The rearrangement joins TRBV7-9 to TRBJ2-2, with unresolved D. The CDR3 DNA reads TGTGCCAGCAGCTTAGGGCAACTGCTGAACACCGGGGAGCTGTTTTTT. Translation gives CASSLGQLLNTGELFF.